The 27 T cell receptor beta chains in this list originate from one sample, sequenced in a study of shared clonotypes between healthy human individuals. Measured with immunoSEQ multiplex PCR; TCRdb has only the in-frame clones, and not every one. Of around 500,000 clones in the sample, 79% were seen once. Sample: PBMCs. The receptors originated from a woman in her 40s in good health. Some clones in this sample may be carry-over from other donors' samples.

This chain uses TRBV19 with TRBJ2-4, with D maybe TRBD2 (7 bases). The CDR3 extends over 14 amino acids. V was trimmed by 5 bases and J by 7 bases, leaving 15 bases between them. From germline, CDR1 is LNHDA and CDR2 SQIVND (reference sequence). The CDR3 is CASSVGGARNIQYF. The CDR3 DNA follows: TGTGCCAGTAGTGTTGGGGGGGCGCGTAACATTCAGTACTTC.

On this clone: The same CDR3 is also encoded by other DNA sequences in this sample. The chain uses TRBV2 and TRBJ2-5, with D hard to call. CDR1 and CDR2 (germline): SNHLY, FYNNEI. Between the trimmed V and J ends, which lost 6 bases and 3 bases, there was a span of 5 bases. This CDR3 is built from 11 residues. The CDR3 region is CASRQEETQYF. The CDR3 nucleotides are TGTGCCAGCAGGCAGGAAGAGACCCAGTACTTC.

This clone has a handful of counts. CDR3 nucleotides: TGTGCCAGCAGCCCCCCGGGACTTCCTCCTCTGGATACGCAGTATTTT. Its protein product is CASSPPGLPPLDTQYF. The chain employs TRBV7-9 and TRBJ2-3; possible D gene TRBD2, 6 bases. Trimming removed 5 bases at V and 6 bases at J, with 21 bases between. CDR1 is SEHNR and CDR2 is FQNEAQ in the germline V gene (reference sequence). The CDR3 is 16 amino acids. Full variable domain (remainder filled in from reference TRBV7-9 and TRBJ2-3): DTGVSQNPRHKITKRGQNVTFRCDPISEHNRLYWYRQTLGQGPEFLTYFQNEAQLEKSRLLSDRFSAERPKGSFSTLEIQRTEQGDSAMYLCASSPPGLPPLDTQYFGPGTRLTVL.

Concerning this clone: Given a far larger clone just one base away, this is likely a sequencing read error. This chain links TRBV27 with TRBJ2-3; D is uncertain. The closer fit of TRBJ1-5 to the DNA end suggests the J call may be wrong. This CDR3 contains 15 residues. Germline V CDR1 and CDR2: MNHEY, SMNVEV (reference sequence). DNA for the CDR3: TGTGCCAGCAGTTCCGGGAGTATCCGTACAGATACGCAGCATTTT. Residues: CASSSGSIRTDTQHF.

Only a few counts were recorded for this clone. The chain has TRBV30 and TRBJ2-1, with D unclear. This CDR3 has 12 amino acids. V was cut by 3 bases and J by 8 bases, with 11 bases left in between. Germline V lookup: CDR1 GTSNPN, CDR2 SVGIG (reference sequence). CDR3 amino acids: CAWSPIQYEQFF. CDR3 bases: TGTGCCTGGAGCCCTATTCAGTATGAGCAGTTCTTC.

This chain joins TRBV6-1 and TRBJ2-6; D gene ambiguous. CDR1 and CDR2 from the germline V gene are MNHNS and SASEGT. The V end lost 7 bases, the J end lost 1 base, and 5 bases lay between the germline ends. The CDR3 runs 13 residues. CDR3 DNA: TGTGCCAGCAAAGAATCTGGGGCCAACGTCCTGACTTTC. Translating gives CASKESGANVLTF.

J is TRBJ2-1 and V is TRBV10-3, with TRBD2 matching over 8 bases. The CDR3 sequence is 13 residues long. Losses at the gene ends were 7 bases for V and 5 bases for J; bases not matched to a gene: 4. CDR1 ENHRY and CDR2 SYGVKD come from the germline V gene. The CDR3 protein is CAITGLGDNEQFF. CDR3 sequence (DNA): TGTGCCATCACGGGACTAGGAGACAATGAGCAGTTCTTC.

V usage is TRBV30 and J usage is TRBJ1-1; D uncertain. V gave up 1 base and J gave up 6 bases, with 12 bases separating them. The CDR3 runs 13 residues. Germline CDR1 GTSNPN, CDR2 SVGIG (reference sequence). The CDR3: CAWSARGSAEAFF. As DNA, the CDR3 is TGTGCCTGGAGTGCTCGAGGTTCCGCTGAAGCTTTCTTT.

This clone was seen more than once but under ten times. This sequence joins TRBV5-1 and TRBJ1-4; D remains ambiguous. Germline loops: CDR1 SGHRS, CDR2 YFSETQ. Trimming left V 5 bases short and J 1 base short, with 12 bases between. The CDR3 spans 15 residues. CDR3 in amino acids: CASREGAGTNEKLFF. CDR3 bases: TGCGCCAGCAGGGAGGGCGCCGGAACTAATGAAAAACTGTTTTTT.

The chain has TRBV19 and TRBJ2-1; unclear D gene. The length of the CDR3 is 17 residues. Germline CDR1 is LNHDA and CDR2 is SQIVND (reference sequence). V lost 5 bases and J 0 bases, leaving 17 bases between the germline ends. The CDR3 sequence: CASSRSPTASSYNEQFF. The CDR3 DNA reads TGTGCCAGTAGTCGAAGCCCTACCGCGAGCTCCTACAATGAGCAGTTCTTC.

The J gene is TRBJ2-2, the V gene TRBV12-5; a weak D match, TRBD1 (5 bases). Germline values: CDR1 LGHNT, CDR2 FRNRAP. There are 14 residues in the CDR3. Trimming removed 7 bases from V and 2 bases from J, with 11 bases in between. CDR3 in DNA: TGTGCTAGTGCCCCGGACATCAACACCGGGGAGCTGTTTTTT. Encoded protein: CASAPDINTGELFF.

Concerning this clone itself: Given a much more abundant clone one base away, this may be a read error. Other nucleotide sequences from this sample produce the same CDR3. CDR3 residues: CSVVNPLTGGGETQYF. CDR3 DNA: TGCAGCGTTGTAAACCCTTTAACAGGGGGGGGCGAGACCCAGTACTTC. This rearrangement joins TRBV29-1 to TRBJ2-5, with TRBD1 as a possible D gene (8 bases). Germline V gives CDR1 SQVTM, CDR2 ANQGSEA. This CDR3 contains 16 residues. V shed 4 bases and J shed 5 bases, with 23 bases lying between them.

This clone was counted a single time. The genes are TRBV29-1 and TRBJ1-2; 11 positions match TRBD1. This CDR3 has 16 amino acids. V trimming: 5 bases; J trimming: 3 bases; junction bases outside the gene matches: 11. Germline assignment: CDR1 SQVTM and CDR2 ANQGSEA. In DNA, the CDR3 is TGCAGCGTTCCTCCGCCCGGGACAGGGGGGGACTATGGCTACACCTTC. This sequence encodes CSVPPPGTGGDYGYTF.

The table lists this clone with a count of one. The rearrangement uses TRBV18 and TRBJ2-2; 7 bases match TRBD2. Germline V gives CDR1 KGHSH, CDR2 LQKENI. V gave up 1 base and J gave up 7 bases; unmatched junction bases: 9. The CDR3 runs 16 residues. This CDR3 is CASSPLVLSSGGELFF. In nucleotides, the CDR3 is TGTGCCAGCTCACCACTCGTTTTGTCTAGCGGCGGGGAGCTGTTTTTT.

J is TRBJ2-6 and V is TRBV5-6; the D is unclear. This CDR3 comprises 9 residues. Germline values: CDR1 SGHDT, CDR2 YYEEEE. V was cut by 6 bases and J by 12 bases, with 4 bases left in between. The CDR3 loop reads CASNGVLTF. DNA for the CDR3: TGTGCCAGCAATGGCGTCCTGACTTTC.

The V and J genes are TRBV10-3 and TRBJ1-5; 9 bases line up with TRBD1. Germline CDR1 ENHRY, CDR2 SYGVKD. CDR3 length equals 14 residues. V trimming: 4 bases; J trimming: 4 bases; junction bases outside the gene matches: 2. The CDR3 DNA reads as TGTGCCATCAGTGGGGACAGGGATAATCAGCCCCAGCATTTT. Translating it yields CAISGDRDNQPQHF.

This clone came up once. J is TRBJ1-2 and V is TRBV15; perhaps TRBD1 as D (5 bases). Trimming pared 3 bases from V and 4 bases from J, leaving 12 bases between. CDR3 size: 14 residues. Germline V gene data show CDR1 as LNHNV and CDR2 as YYDKDF (reference sequence). In nucleotides, the CDR3 is TGTGCCACCAGCAGGAGCAGGGATATCTATGGCTACACCTTC. Translation: CATSRSRDIYGYTF.

The J gene is TRBJ1-1, the V gene TRBV19, with a weak D call TRBD1 (6 bases). V gave up 2 bases and J gave up 4 bases, with 20 bases separating them. Germline V gene lookup returns CDR1 LNHDA and CDR2 SQIVND (reference sequence). CDR3 size: 17 residues. CDR3 protein: CASSILGDNPRGTEAFF. DNA for the CDR3: TGTGCCAGTAGTATATTGGGGGACAACCCAAGGGGCACTGAAGCTTTCTTT.

The chain combines TRBV7-9 with TRBJ2-1; D is undetermined. Looked up from germline, CDR1 is SEHNR and CDR2 is FQNEAQ (reference sequence). Between the trimmed V and J ends, which lost 1 base and 8 bases, there was a span of 12 bases. The CDR3 spans 14 residues. The CDR3 DNA reads as TGTGCCAGCAGCTTAGATGCCCTTGCCCATGAGCAGTTCTTC. It translates to CASSLDALAHEQFF. The full variable domain, completed using reference TRBV7-9 and TRBJ2-1, is DTGVSQNPRHKITKRGQNVTFRCDPISEHNRLYWYRQTLGQGPEFLTYFQNEAQLEKSRLLSDRFSAERPKGSFSTLEIQRTEQGDSAMYLCASSLDALAHEQFFGPGTRLTVL.

The chain combines TRBV9 with TRBJ2-3; 11 nucleotides match TRBD2. This CDR3 contains 17 residues. Germline V lookup: CDR1 SGDLS, CDR2 YYNGEE. V lost 3 bases to trimming and J lost 6 bases; unmatched junction nucleotides: 12. The CDR3 DNA is TGTGCCAGCAGCGCCACCCTTAGCGGGGGGGGGTCCGATACGCAGTATTTT. Protein: CASSATLSGGGSDTQYF.

The chain has TRBV5-1 and TRBJ2-2, with 7 bases that match TRBD1. Trimming removed 0 bases from V and 0 bases from J; junction bases left unmatched: 2. This CDR3 is 16 amino acids long. Germline lookup yields CDR1 SGHRS and CDR2 YFSETQ. The CDR3: CASSLEGATNTGELFF. DNA for the CDR3: TGCGCCAGCAGCTTGGAGGGGGCAACGAACACCGGGGAGCTGTTTTTT. Combining the CDR3 with reference TRBV5-1 and TRBJ2-2 gives the whole variable domain KAGVTQTPRYLIKTRGQQVTLSCSPISGHRSVSWYQQTPGQGLQFLFEYFSETQRNKGNFPGRFSGRQFSNSRSEMNVSTLELGDSALYLCASSLEGATNTGELFFGEGSRLTVL.

This clone has just one count. V usage is TRBV30 and J usage is TRBJ2-5; 7 bases align to TRBD2. The germline CDR1 and CDR2 sequences are GTSNPN and SVGIG (reference sequence). The trim removed 1 base at V and 2 bases at J, leaving 7 bases unmatched. CDR3 size: 15 residues. The chain's CDR3 is CAWSGLRGGQETQYF. DNA for the CDR3: TGTGCCTGGAGTGGATTACGGGGAGGGCAAGAGACCCAGTACTTC.

Remarks on this clone: This CDR3 is also generated by other DNA sequences in the sample. V gene TRBV7-2 combines with J gene TRBJ1-1; D gene ambiguous. This CDR3 has 13 amino acids. Germline V gene lookup returns CDR1 SGHTA and CDR2 FQGNSA. The germline V and J ends were trimmed by 3 bases and 2 bases, with 7 bases remaining between them. The CDR3 region has the DNA TGTGCCAGCAGCTTCGGAGGTAACACTGAAGCTTTCTTT. It encodes CASSFGGNTEAFF.

This chain uses TRBV10-2 with TRBJ1-3, with D maybe TRBD1 (5 bases). This CDR3 is built from 16 residues. Germline assignment: CDR1 WSHSY and CDR2 SAAADI. V was trimmed by 3 bases and J by 0 bases, leaving 12 bases between them. DNA of the CDR3: TGCGCCAGCAGTGATGGGGGACTCAGCTCTGGAAACACCATATATTTT. This gives the protein CASSDGGLSSGNTIYF.

The J gene is TRBJ1-2, the V gene TRBV28; tentatively, D is TRBD1 (5 bases). CDR3 length: 15 amino acids. Germline V gene data show CDR1 as MDHEN and CDR2 as SYDVKM. Trimming shortened V by 7 bases and J by 2 bases, and 17 bases separated the two germline ends. The CDR3 DNA reads TGTGCCAGCACCCCCGGGGGGTACATGAACTATGGCTACACCTTC. Translated, it gives CASTPGGYMNYGYTF.

This chain joins TRBV18 and TRBJ2-7, with D hard to call. The germline V gene encodes CDR1 KGHSH and CDR2 LQKENI. V lost 2 bases and J 1 base, leaving 9 bases between the germline ends. The CDR3 has 14 amino acids. The CDR3 sequence: CASSPYHGSYEQYF. The CDR3 region has the DNA TGTGCCAGCTCACCATATCACGGATCCTACGAGCAGTACTTC. The variable domain in full, completed from reference TRBV18 and TRBJ2-7, reads NAGVMQNPRHLVRRRGQEARLRCSPMKGHSHVYWYRQLPEEGLKFMVYLQKENIIDESGMPKERFSAEFPKEGPSILRIQQVVRGDSAAYFCASSPYHGSYEQYFGPGTRLTVT.

V usage is TRBV5-1 and J usage is TRBJ2-4, with D possibly matching TRBD1 (6 bases). The CDR3 runs 15 residues. The V end lost 4 bases, the J end lost 2 bases, and 13 bases lay between the germline ends. The V gene's germline CDR1 is SGHRS and CDR2 YFSETQ. In nucleotides, the CDR3 is TGCGCCAGCAGCCCGGAACAGGGTACCAAAAACATTCAGTACTTC. This codes for CASSPEQGTKNIQYF.